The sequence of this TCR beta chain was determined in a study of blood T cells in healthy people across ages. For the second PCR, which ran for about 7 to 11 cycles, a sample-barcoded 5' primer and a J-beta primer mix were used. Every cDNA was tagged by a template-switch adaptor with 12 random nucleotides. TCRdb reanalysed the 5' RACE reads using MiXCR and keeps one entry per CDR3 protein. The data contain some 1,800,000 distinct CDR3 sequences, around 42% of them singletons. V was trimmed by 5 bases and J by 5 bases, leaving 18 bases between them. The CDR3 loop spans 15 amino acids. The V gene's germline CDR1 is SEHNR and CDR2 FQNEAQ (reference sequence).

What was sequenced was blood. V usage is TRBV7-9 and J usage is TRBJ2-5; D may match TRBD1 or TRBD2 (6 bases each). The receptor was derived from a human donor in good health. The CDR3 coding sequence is TGTGCCAGCAGCCCAGGCTGGGGGGCAGAGGAGACCCAGTACTTC. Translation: CASSPGWGAEETQYF.